This entry lists 10 T cell receptor beta chains sequenced from one sample in a study of cytomegalovirus exposure and HLA in healthy donors. The PCR made use of 60 Vbeta and 13 Jbeta primers. Only in-frame clones appear in the TCRdb table, and some are missing; sequencing was by immunoSEQ multiplex PCR. This sample yields about 180,000 clones, of which 65% to 80% are seen a single time; roughly 0.64% belongs to the top ten. Sequencing used PBMCs. Source of these receptors: a woman in her thirties or forties in good health and CMV-seronegative.

The chain uses TRBV2 and TRBJ1-6; the D gene is possibly TRBD1 (6 bases). Germline V gene data show CDR1 as SNHLY and CDR2 as FYNNEI. The ends were cut back, 3 bases at V and 9 bases at J, with 12 bases in the middle. There are 14 residues in the CDR3. CDR3 loop: CASSENNRVSPLHF. The DNA of the CDR3 is TGTGCCAGCAGTGAGAATAACAGGGTTTCACCCCTCCACTTT.

The chain joins TRBV5-4 to TRBJ1-1; D may be TRBD1 (6 bases). V lost 4 bases, J lost 4 bases, and 17 bases lay in between. The length of the CDR3 is 15 residues. Germline loops: CDR1 SGHNT, CDR2 YYREEE (reference sequence). The CDR3 DNA is TGTGCCAGCAGCCCGGGGGGGGCGCAACCCACTGAAGCTTTCTTT. Residues: CASSPGGAQPTEAFF.

This chain links TRBV19 with TRBJ1-2; D is ambiguous. The CDR3 sequence is 12 residues long. Germline CDR1 LNHDA, CDR2 SQIVND (reference sequence). The V end was cut by 10 bases, the J end by 7 bases, with 16 bases between. The CDR3 nucleotides are TGTGCCATGCAAACTGGGAGAGGTGGCTACACCTTC. It yields the protein CAMQTGRGGYTF.

This clone was counted only a few times. The V gene is TRBV6-4, the J gene TRBJ2-2; 7 nucleotides align to TRBD1. The CDR3 is made up of 14 amino acids. The junction had 2 bases not matched to a gene; V was cut back by 6 bases and J by 1 base. CDR1 MRHNA and CDR2 SNTAGT come from the germline V gene. The CDR3 DNA reads as TGTGCCAGCAGACAGGGGTTGAACACCGGGGAGCTGTTTTTT. It specifies CASRQGLNTGELFF.

V is TRBV4-2 and J is TRBJ2-7, with 10 bases identical to TRBD2. Trimming removed 9 bases from V and 7 bases from J; junction bases left unmatched: 15. Germline lookup yields CDR1 LGHNA and CDR2 YNFKEQ. The CDR3 runs 15 residues. The chain's CDR3 is CASSGLAGVGKEQYF. DNA for the CDR3: TGTGCCAGTTCCGGGCTAGCGGGAGTCGGGAAAGAGCAGTACTTC.

This chain connects TRBV11-3 to TRBJ2-4; 9 bases match TRBD1. Germline lookup yields CDR1 SGHNT and CDR2 YENEEA. J gave up 7 bases and V 5 bases, and 18 bases lay outside the gene matches. The CDR3 totals 18 residues. The CDR3 DNA reads TGTGCCAGCAGCCCCACTATGTGGGGCGGGACAGGGAACAACATTCAGTACTTC. Its protein is CASSPTMWGGTGNNIQYF. Full variable domain (remainder filled in from reference TRBV11-3 and TRBJ2-4): EAGVVQSPRYKIIEKKQPVAFWCNPISGHNTLYWYLQNLGQGPELLIRYENEEAVDDSQLPKDRFSAERLKGVDSTLKIQPAELGDSAVYLCASSPTMWGGTGNNIQYFGAGTRLSVL.

The rearrangement links TRBV5-1 to TRBJ2-2; TRBD1 matches 9 bases. V shed 2 bases, J shed 7 bases, and the junction held 9 bases outside the gene matches. This CDR3 region has 16 residues. The V gene's germline CDR1 is SGHRS and CDR2 YFSETQ. Written as DNA, the CDR3 is TGCGCCAGCAGCTTCAAATCGGGACAGGGAAGCGGGGAGCTGTTTTTT. It encodes CASSFKSGQGSGELFF.

The rearrangement joins TRBV15 to TRBJ2-5; 7 bases match TRBD2. With 0 bases clipped from V and 1 base from J, the junction kept 8 bases outside the gene matches. Looked up from germline, CDR1 is LNHNV and CDR2 is YYDKDF (reference sequence). The CDR3 is 17 residues long. The CDR3 bases are TGTGCCACCAGCAGAGATAAAAGCGGGGCGCTCCAAGAGACCCAGTACTTC. Protein product: CATSRDKSGALQETQYF.

This clone has only one observation. The chain joins TRBV6-4 to TRBJ1-1, with D possibly matching TRBD1 (5 bases). The CDR3 length is 13 residues. The V gene lost 6 bases and the J gene lost 1 base, with 9 bases spanning the gap. The V gene's germline CDR1 is MRHNA and CDR2 SNTAGT. The CDR3 sequence is CASRLDRNTEAFF. As DNA, the CDR3 is TGTGCCAGCAGATTAGACAGGAACACTGAAGCTTTCTTT.

V and J are TRBV7-9 and TRBJ1-2; D gene uncertain. CDR1 and CDR2 (germline): SEHNR, FQNEAQ (reference sequence). Trimming removed 6 bases at V and 2 bases at J, with 16 bases between. This CDR3 contains 15 residues. CDR3 sequence (DNA): TGTGCCAGCAGAACCGAAGAGGGAGTCAACTATGGCTACACCTTC. Its protein is CASRTEEGVNYGYTF.